The present TCR beta chain was sequenced within a study of OX40 agonist ivuxolimab in advanced cancers. The study in broad terms: Ivuxolimab, which targeted the costimulatory receptor OX40 (CD134), was an agonistic, fully human IgG2 monoclonal antibody. The dose-escalation cohort was 82.7% male with a mean age of around 62 years, ranging from about 23 to 85. Intravenous ivuxolimab was administered to patients every 2 weeks at six dose levels: 0.01, 0.1, 0.3, 1.5, 3 and 10 mg/kg. The point of sequencing TCRbeta in the periphery was to test whether ivuxolimab changed TCR sequence diversity and drove clonal T-cell expansion. The paper covers the monotherapy dose-escalation part of the phase I ivuxolimab trial, which included N ≈ 50 patients. Patients were allowed to have had prior anti-PD-1, anti-PD-L1 or anti-CTLA-4 therapy, and around 40% of the dose-escalation patients had previously received checkpoint inhibitors. Partial responses were achieved by three dose-escalation patients, of whom one had hepatocellular carcinoma and two had cutaneous melanoma. Among the roughly 52 dose-escalation patients, around 19 had hepatocellular carcinoma, roughly 15 melanoma, 9 renal cell carcinoma and 9 head and neck cancer. Overall study outcomes, separate from this receptor: After ivuxolimab, expanded clones were on average more numerous among CD8+ T cells than among CD4+ T cells. Low levels of normalized T-cell clonal expansion were also seen in some nonresponding patients. Which antigens the clonally expanded peripheral T cells were specific for was not determined. In partial responders in the 0.1-3.0 mg/kg groups, normalized peripheral clonal expansion was found to be among the lowest, especially among CD8+ T cells. At doses of 0.1 to 3.0 mg/kg, clonal expansion of both CD4+ and CD8+ T cells in blood was seen between baseline and week 6.

From the cysteine through the phenylalanine, the CDR3 covers 15 amino acids. The CDR3 DNA has 45 bases and is translated from base 1. From the germline V gene, CDR1 is SGHNT and CDR2 is YENEEA. After removal of 6 bases from V and 5 bases from J, the junction retains 11 bases not matched to a gene. With respect to this clone: It has no known antigen specificity. No base qualities exist here, and no much larger clone lies one base off it.

Patients with a history of autoimmune disease or receiving systemic immunosuppression were excluded from the trial. Peripheral blood for TCR sequencing was collected from all dose cohorts at baseline, on cycle 4 day 1, and on cycle 7 day 1. Samples were obtained from an open-label, multicenter, first-in-human phase I dose-escalation trial of ivuxolimab. Adults with locally advanced or metastatic melanoma, renal cell carcinoma, hepatocellular carcinoma or head and neck squamous cell carcinoma were enrolled in the trial. Before TCR sequencing, CD4+ and CD8+ T cells were separately sorted from peripheral blood. To sequence the TCRbeta CDR3 region, genomic DNA was isolated from the sorted cells. The immunoSEQ Assay was used for sequencing of TCRbeta CDR3 regions. TCRdb stores this immuneACCESS table with in-frame sequences only. Part of the clones is absent; in the studies checked, under half of the shortfall reflects unresolved V genes, and no reason is known for the rest. A total of about 58,000 clones appear in this sample, around four fifths of them only once. Together, the top ten hold roughly 2.8% of the sample.

The input for sequencing was CD4+ or CD8+ T cells sorted from blood, taken in a trial of the OX40 agonist ivuxolimab. Recombination joined TRBV11-3 with TRBJ2-5; 8 nucleotides in the junction match TRBD2. The clonotype comes from an adult with an advanced solid tumor such as melanoma, head and neck, liver or kidney cancer. The DNA reads TGTGCCAGCAGTTCCGGGAGGGGCGCGTTTGAGACCCAGTACTTC. The encoded protein is CASSSGRGAFETQYF.